This T cell receptor (beta chain) was sequenced during a study of blood T cell repertoires in COVID-19. TCRdb keeps only in-frame clones here, not all; method: immunoSEQ multiplex PCR. The sample holds around 700,000 clones, 75% to 90% seen once. V lost 1 base to trimming and J lost 12 bases, with 18 bases between them. The CDR3 length is 14 residues. CDR1 MNHNS and CDR2 SASEGT come from the germline V gene. The sample comprised peripheral blood. This receptor was taken from a woman aged 18-30 years with acute or convalescent COVID-19. The chain joins TRBV6-1 to TRBJ1-1; D not certain. CDR3 in amino acids: CASSEGWPAVETFF. In DNA, the CDR3 is TGTGCCAGCAGTGAAGGGTGGCCGGCGGTAGAGACTTTCTTT.